This T cell receptor beta chain was identified in a study of blood T cell repertoires in COVID-19. As for the study in general: The samples span acute and convalescent COVID-19 from the United States, Italy and Spain.

The CDR3 contains 14 residues. Germline V gene data show CDR1 as LGHNT and CDR2 as FRNRAP. V dropped 4 bases and J dropped 5 bases, with 12 bases sitting between them. Recruitment covered about 25 US areas and drew participants whose ages spanned roughly 18 to 100 years. This clone came up once. Methods used by the authors: Nucleated cell number was recorded as an estimate derived from reference gene primer amplification. Clones were read by immunoSEQ multiplex PCR, and TCRdb kept only the in-frame ones, dropping some. Clonal size and the V and J genes are those of that table, whereas D and trimming came from the DNA. The sample gives 150,000 to 200,000 clones, about 91% of which show up once; more than 0.75% is in the top ten.

The receptor comes from a woman aged 18-29 years who had recovered from COVID-19. This sequence joins TRBV12-5 and TRBJ2-1; tentative D call: TRBD2 (5 bases). The sequencing sample was made of PBMCs or T cells enriched from blood (not recorded which). This CDR3 is CASGYGGLNNEQFF. Written as DNA, the CDR3 is TGTGCTAGTGGTTATGGAGGCCTCAACAATGAGCAGTTCTTC.